The rows below give T cell receptor beta chains drawn from one sample of a study of blood T cell repertoires in COVID-19. Using immunoSEQ multiplex PCR, the repertoire was profiled, and TCRdb retains in-frame clones only, with some absent. Seen here are roughly 190,000 clones, 70% to 90% observed once, and the top ten hold roughly 6%. Sequenced sample: peripheral blood. All receptors derive from a woman in her forties who had recovered from COVID-19. The CDR3 runs from the conserved cysteine through the conserved F or W. The order of the fields is V gene, D gene, J gene, CDR3 protein. The D gene is left open where the match is weak.

TRBV11-3,TRBD1,TRBJ2-3,CASSLRAGGGSTDTQYF
TRBV28,.,TRBJ2-7,CASSIVRYEQYF
TRBV18,.,TRBJ1-4,CASSHGGQAYEKLFF
TRBV9,.,TRBJ1-1,CASSPDTLAVPTEAFF
TRBV3-1/TRBV3-2,TRBD1,TRBJ1-5,CASSRGQGQSNQPQHF
TRBV7-6,TRBD1,TRBJ2-2,CASSLAGQENTGELFF
TRBV28,TRBD1,TRBJ1-2,CASKTGEYGYTF
TRBV6-5,.,TRBJ1-3,CASSYSRPISGNTIYF
TRBV25-1,.,TRBJ1-5,CASSPGLTGQPQHF
TRBV28,.,TRBJ2-2,CASSLSDTGELFF
TRBV24-1,.,TRBJ2-5,CATSDPGLYQETQYF
TRBV5-1,TRBD1,TRBJ1-1,CASRGTVENTEAFF
TRBV12-3/TRBV12-4,.,TRBJ1-2,CASSLRTGYGYTF
TRBV6-5,.,TRBJ1-5,CASRSDSSPQPQHF
TRBV28,TRBD2,TRBJ2-7,CASSSKRDYHYEQYF
TRBV15,TRBD1,TRBJ1-5,CATNPGQGNQPQHF
TRBV3-1/TRBV3-2,.,TRBJ2-1,CASSHTSKSSYNEQFF
TRBV10-2,TRBD2,TRBJ2-7,CASSEDTGTRLKSHSYEQYF
TRBV6-5,.,TRBJ2-7,CASRPSYSSSYEQYF
TRBV3-1/TRBV3-2,.,TRBJ2-7,CASRGDFYEQYF
TRBV7-8,TRBD2,TRBJ2-2,CASSLGLAGVSGELFF
TRBV5-1,TRBD2,TRBJ2-7,CASSLAKGTNPYEQYF
TRBV19,TRBD1,TRBJ1-5,CASSKQGSSRPQHF
TRBV28,.,TRBJ1-1,CASSFTGRTEAFF
TRBV6-5,TRBD1,TRBJ2-7,CASSYSWGQGYEQYF
TRBV30,.,TRBJ2-1,CAWSAQGLAGNEQFF
TRBV6-5,TRBD1,TRBJ2-5,CASGRQGETQYF
TRBV27,.,TRBJ2-3,CASSFNFPDTQYF
TRBV4-1,TRBD2,TRBJ2-5,CASSLGLAGGWETQYF
TRBV18,.,TRBJ2-1,CASSPRVQGSYNEQFF
TRBV7-8,TRBD1,TRBJ2-1,CASSLNSLGGVKFF
TRBV7-9,TRBD2,TRBJ2-1,CASSLVGSGGSYEQFF
TRBV28,.,TRBJ2-1,CASSLWRGNEQFF
TRBV3-1/TRBV3-2,.,TRBJ2-7,CASSQELGGQYF
TRBV4-1,TRBD1,TRBJ2-3,CASSQESVIDRDTDTQYF
TRBV12-5,.,TRBJ1-5,CASGLVLQPQHF
TRBV18,.,TRBJ1-5,CASSLESNQPQHF
TRBV7-2,TRBD2,TRBJ2-2,CASSLAASGGPGELFF
TRBV19,TRBD2,TRBJ2-7,CASSDGTSGRGSEQYF
TRBV27,TRBD2,TRBJ2-4,CASSSGGRGNIQYF
TRBV19,TRBD2,TRBJ2-3,CASSWGTTSDTQYF
TRBV10-1,.,TRBJ1-4,CASIRRPNEKLFF
TRBV19,.,TRBJ1-6,CASSTRTDNSPLHF
TRBV5-1,.,TRBJ2-5,CASSLTGREETQYF
TRBV12-3/TRBV12-4,TRBD2,TRBJ2-5,CASRIREGETQYF
TRBV29-1,TRBD2,TRBJ2-7,CSVEDPGTSGRLEQYF
TRBV11-2,TRBD2,TRBJ2-5,CASSLESGRVETQYF
TRBV6-2/TRBV6-3,.,TRBJ1-2,CASSYGQLYGYTF